A single sample is the source of the 13 T cell receptor beta chains below, sequenced in a study of T cell repertoires in cytomegalovirus infection. TCRdb reanalysed the reads using MiXCR and keeps one entry per CDR3 protein. In the table there are more than 400,000 distinct CDR3 sequences, around 27% of which are singletons. Sequencing input: PBMCs. These receptors came from a human donor in good health (CMV status not recorded). Some clones in this sample may be carry-over from other donors' samples.

V gene TRBV15 combines with J gene TRBJ1-5; 7 positions agree with TRBD1. The germline V gene encodes CDR1 LNHNV and CDR2 YYDKDF (reference sequence). The CDR3 sequence is 14 residues long. V trimming: 5 bases; J trimming: 3 bases; junction bases outside the gene matches: 4. The CDR3 reads CATSETGSNQPQHF. The CDR3 nucleotides are TGTGCCACCAGCGAGACAGGGTCCAATCAGCCCCAGCATTTT.

Only a few counts were recorded for this clonotype. The chain uses TRBV7-2 and TRBJ1-5; 9 positions agree with TRBD1. V trimming: 1 base; J trimming: 7 bases; junction bases outside the gene matches: 5. Germline CDR1 SGHTA, CDR2 FQGNSA. This CDR3 region has 15 residues. Written as DNA, the CDR3 is TGTGCCAGCAGCTTAGGGGGACAGGGTCCCCAGCCCCAGCATTTT. This sequence encodes CASSLGGQGPQPQHF.

The rearrangement links TRBV19 to TRBJ2-3; no firm D call. The CDR3 sequence is 15 residues long. Trimming removed 1 base at V and 4 bases at J, with 12 bases between. Germline V gene sequence: CDR1 LNHDA, CDR2 SQIVND (reference sequence). In DNA form, the CDR3 reads TGTGCCAGTAGTATAGCCCCCGTAACTGCAGATACGCAGTATTTT. This codes for CASSIAPVTADTQYF.

The chain combines TRBV4-1 with TRBJ1-5; D is unresolved. The germline V and J ends were trimmed by 2 bases and 2 bases, with 10 bases remaining between them. Germline CDR1 is MGHRA and CDR2 is YSYEKL. The CDR3 is 15 amino acids. In nucleotides, the CDR3 is TGCGCCAGCAGCCAATTTTGGGTGGGCAATCAGCCCCAGCATTTT. This gives the protein CASSQFWVGNQPQHF.

The chain joins TRBV6-1 to TRBJ2-7; D remains ambiguous. The germline V gene has CDR1 MNHNS and CDR2 SASEGT. CDR3 size: 14 residues. V gave up 5 bases and J gave up 1 base, with 12 bases separating them. The CDR3 loop reads CASSYLHGSYEQYF. The CDR3 coding sequence is TGTGCCAGCAGTTATTTGCACGGTTCCTACGAGCAGTACTTC.

The chain carries TRBV11-3 and TRBJ2-3, with 8 bases fitting TRBD1. This CDR3 has 15 amino acids. The germline CDR1 and CDR2 sequences are SGHNT and YENEEA. J gave up 6 bases and V 5 bases, and 10 bases lay outside the gene matches. As DNA, the CDR3 is TGTGCCAGCAGCGAAGGGACAGGCTATCCGGATACGCAGTATTTT. As protein: CASSEGTGYPDTQYF.

This clonotype was found once. The chain is built from TRBV6-8 and TRBJ1-2, with 9 positions matching TRBD1. CDR1 and CDR2 (germline): MNHGY, SAAAGT. With V trimmed by 6 bases and J by 4 bases, 3 bases remained unmatched. The CDR3 runs to 13 residues. CDR3 amino acids: CASRGTGTYGYTF. The CDR3 DNA reads TGTGCCAGCAGGGGGACAGGGACCTATGGCTACACCTTC.

V gene TRBV6-2 or TRBV6-3 combines with J gene TRBJ2-5, with D perhaps matching TRBD2 (7 bases). The CDR3 loop spans 15 amino acids. The germline gives CDR1 MNHEY, CDR2 SVGEGT. V was cut by 4 bases and J by 9 bases, with 21 bases left in between. The CDR3 sequence: CASSFGGLGQKPQYF. CDR3 bases: TGTGCCAGCAGTTTCGGGGGGCTGGGTCAAAAACCCCAGTACTTC.

Only a few counts were recorded for this clonotype. J is TRBJ2-2 and V is TRBV7-8, with 8 bases identical to TRBD2. From germline, CDR1 is SGHVS and CDR2 FQNEAQ. This CDR3 has 15 amino acids. V lost 7 bases, J lost 5 bases, and 9 bases stayed unmatched. In DNA, the CDR3 is TGTGCCAGCATATTACTAGCGGATAGGACCGGGGAGCTGTTTTTT. Its protein is CASILLADRTGELFF.

The V call is TRBV5-5, the J call TRBJ2-6, with a weak D call TRBD2 (6 bases). Germline V gene sequence: CDR1 SGHKS, CDR2 YYEKEE (reference sequence). There are 15 residues in the CDR3. Trimming pared 5 bases from V and 2 bases from J, leaving 11 bases between. The CDR3, as DNA: TGTGCCAGCAGTGTTTGGGGGGCTGGGGCCAACGTCCTGACTTTC. This translates into CASSVWGAGANVLTF.

In DNA form, the CDR3 reads TGTGCCAGCAGCTCAAACGACGGCAATAGCAATCAGCCCCAGCATTTT. Amino acid sequence: CASSSNDGNSNQPQHF. The chain couples TRBV12-3 or TRBV12-4 to TRBJ1-5, with D unresolved. The CDR3 runs to 16 residues. V lost 6 bases, J lost 0 bases, and 15 bases lay in between.

The chain joins TRBV29-1 to TRBJ1-1; a weak D match, TRBD1 (5 bases). CDR1 and CDR2 from the germline V gene are SQVTM and ANQGSEA. The CDR3 runs 15 residues. The V gene lost 3 bases and the J gene lost 4 bases, with 18 bases spanning the gap. CDR3 loop: CSVDPRQGVGTEAFF. The CDR3 DNA reads as TGCAGCGTTGACCCTCGCCAGGGAGTAGGCACTGAAGCTTTCTTT.

CDR3 amino acids: CASSRTGNGNQPQHF. The CDR3, as DNA: TGTGCCAGCAGTAGAACAGGGAACGGCAATCAGCCCCAGCATTTT. The V call is TRBV6-5, the J call TRBJ1-5, with D perhaps TRBD1 (6 bases). This CDR3 comprises 15 residues. In germline, CDR1 is MNHEY, CDR2 SVGAGI. The ends were cut back, 5 bases at V and 2 bases at J, with 13 bases in the middle.